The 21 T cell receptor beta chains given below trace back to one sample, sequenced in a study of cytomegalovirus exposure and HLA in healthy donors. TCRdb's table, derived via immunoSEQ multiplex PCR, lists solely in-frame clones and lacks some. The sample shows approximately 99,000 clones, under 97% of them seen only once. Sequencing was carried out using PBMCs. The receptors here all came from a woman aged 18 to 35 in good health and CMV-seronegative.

The CDR3 DNA reads TGTGCCAGCAGTGAAGACCGGGGGGCCCATAATGAGCAGTTCTTC. Translating gives CASSEDRGAHNEQFF. The J gene is TRBJ2-1, the V gene TRBV2; weak D call: TRBD2 (7 bases). CDR3 size: 15 residues. The germline V gene encodes CDR1 SNHLY and CDR2 FYNNEI. V lost 1 base, J lost 7 bases, and 14 bases lay in between.

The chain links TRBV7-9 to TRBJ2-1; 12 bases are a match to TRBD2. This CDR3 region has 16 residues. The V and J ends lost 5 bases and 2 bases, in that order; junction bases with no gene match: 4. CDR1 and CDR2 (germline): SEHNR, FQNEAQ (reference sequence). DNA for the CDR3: TGTGCCAGCAGCGGAGCTAGCGGGGGGGCCTACAATGAGCAGTTCTTC. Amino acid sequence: CASSGASGGAYNEQFF.

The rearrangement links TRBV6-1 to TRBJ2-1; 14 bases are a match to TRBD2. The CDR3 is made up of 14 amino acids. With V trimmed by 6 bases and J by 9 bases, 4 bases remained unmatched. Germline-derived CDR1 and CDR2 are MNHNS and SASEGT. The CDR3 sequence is CASRGTSGGVEQFF. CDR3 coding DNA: TGTGCCAGCAGGGGGACTAGCGGGGGCGTTGAGCAGTTCTTC.

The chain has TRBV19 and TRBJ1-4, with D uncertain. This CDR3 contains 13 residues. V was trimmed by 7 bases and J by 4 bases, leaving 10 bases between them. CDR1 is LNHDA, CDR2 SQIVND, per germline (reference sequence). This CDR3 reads CASNRQNNEKLFF. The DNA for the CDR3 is TGTGCCAGTAACCGACAAAATAATGAAAAACTGTTTTTT.

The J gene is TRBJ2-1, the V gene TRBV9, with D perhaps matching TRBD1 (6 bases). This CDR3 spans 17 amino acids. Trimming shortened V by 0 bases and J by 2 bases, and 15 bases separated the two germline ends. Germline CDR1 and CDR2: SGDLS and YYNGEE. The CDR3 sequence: CASSVGFQGTAYNEQFF. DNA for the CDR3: TGTGCCAGCAGCGTAGGATTTCAGGGGACCGCCTACAATGAGCAGTTCTTC. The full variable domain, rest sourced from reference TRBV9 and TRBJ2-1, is DSGVTQTPKHLITATGQRVTLRCSPRSGDLSVYWYQQSLDQGLQFLIQYYNGEERAKGNILERFSAQQFPDLHSELNLSSLELGDSALYFCASSVGFQGTAYNEQFFGPGTRLTVL.

The CDR3 nucleotides are TGTGCCAGCAGTTCAACAGCCGTAGCGGGGAAGTTACAAGAGACCCAGTACTTC. The encoded protein is CASSSTAVAGKLQETQYF. V usage is TRBV27 and J usage is TRBJ2-5; TRBD2 matches at 8 bases. Germline assignment: CDR1 MNHEY and CDR2 SMNVEV (reference sequence). CDR3 size: 18 residues. V shed 4 bases and J 2 bases; nucleotides not matched to a gene: 15.

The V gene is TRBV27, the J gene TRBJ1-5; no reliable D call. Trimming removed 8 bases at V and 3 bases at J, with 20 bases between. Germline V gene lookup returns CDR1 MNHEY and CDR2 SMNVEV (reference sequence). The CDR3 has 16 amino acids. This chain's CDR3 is CASSIVGTLANQPQHF. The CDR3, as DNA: TGTGCCAGCTCAATCGTTGGCACCCTAGCCAATCAGCCCCAGCATTTT.

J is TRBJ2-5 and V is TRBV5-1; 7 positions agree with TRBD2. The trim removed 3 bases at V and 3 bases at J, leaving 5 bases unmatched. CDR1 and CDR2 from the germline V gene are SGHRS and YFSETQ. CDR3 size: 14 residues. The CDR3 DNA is TGCGCCAGCAGCTCACTGGGGGGGGAAGAGACCCAGTACTTC. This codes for CASSSLGGEETQYF.

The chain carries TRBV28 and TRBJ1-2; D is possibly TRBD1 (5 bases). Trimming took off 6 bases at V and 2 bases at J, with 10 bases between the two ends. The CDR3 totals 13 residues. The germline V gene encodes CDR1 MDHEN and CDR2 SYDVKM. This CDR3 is CASSQGTNYGYTF. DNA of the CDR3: TGTGCCAGCAGCCAGGGAACAAACTATGGCTACACCTTC.

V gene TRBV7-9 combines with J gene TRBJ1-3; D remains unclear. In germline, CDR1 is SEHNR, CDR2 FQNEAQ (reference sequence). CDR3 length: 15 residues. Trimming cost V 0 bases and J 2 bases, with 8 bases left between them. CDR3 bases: TGTGCCAGCAGCTTAGCGGTCCAGACTGGAAACACCATATATTTT. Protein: CASSLAVQTGNTIYF.

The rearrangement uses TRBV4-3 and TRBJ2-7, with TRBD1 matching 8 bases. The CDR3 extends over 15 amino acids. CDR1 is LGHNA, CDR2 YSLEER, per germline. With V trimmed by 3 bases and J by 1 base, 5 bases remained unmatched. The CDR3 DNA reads TGCGCCAGCAGCCAGTTCGGGACAGGATCCTACGAGCAGTACTTC. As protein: CASSQFGTGSYEQYF.

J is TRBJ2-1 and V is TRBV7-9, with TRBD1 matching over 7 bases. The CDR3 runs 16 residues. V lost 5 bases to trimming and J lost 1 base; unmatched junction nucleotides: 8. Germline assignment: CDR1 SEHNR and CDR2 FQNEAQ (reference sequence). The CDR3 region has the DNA TGTGCCAGCAGCCCATACAGGGGAACTTCCTACAATGAGCAGTTCTTC. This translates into CASSPYRGTSYNEQFF.

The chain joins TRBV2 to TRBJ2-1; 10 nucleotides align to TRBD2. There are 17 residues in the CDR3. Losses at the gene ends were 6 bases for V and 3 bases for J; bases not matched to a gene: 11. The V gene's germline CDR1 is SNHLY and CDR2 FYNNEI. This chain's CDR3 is CASSRGVSGGRYNEQFF. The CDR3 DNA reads TGTGCCAGCAGCAGGGGAGTTAGCGGGGGGCGCTACAATGAGCAGTTCTTC.

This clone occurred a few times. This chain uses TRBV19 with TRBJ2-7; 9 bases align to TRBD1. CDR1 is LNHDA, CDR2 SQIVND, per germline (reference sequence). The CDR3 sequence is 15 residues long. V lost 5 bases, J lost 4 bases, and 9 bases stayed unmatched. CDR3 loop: CASSPRTGVGYEQYF. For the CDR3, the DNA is TGTGCCAGTAGTCCCCGGACAGGGGTTGGGTACGAGCAGTACTTC.

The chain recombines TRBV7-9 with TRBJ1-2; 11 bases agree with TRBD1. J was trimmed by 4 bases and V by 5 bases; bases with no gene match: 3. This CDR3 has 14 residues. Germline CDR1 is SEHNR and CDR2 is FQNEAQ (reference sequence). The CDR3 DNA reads TGTGCCAGCAGCCTCGGGACAGGGGGCTATGGCTACACCTTC. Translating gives CASSLGTGGYGYTF.

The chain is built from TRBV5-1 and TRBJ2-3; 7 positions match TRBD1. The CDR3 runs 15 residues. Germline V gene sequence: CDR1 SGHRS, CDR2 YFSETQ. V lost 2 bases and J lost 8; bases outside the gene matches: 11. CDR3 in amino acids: CASSFETGWTGTQYF. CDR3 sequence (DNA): TGCGCCAGCAGCTTTGAGACAGGGTGGACGGGTACGCAGTATTTT.

In DNA form, the CDR3 reads TGTGCCAGCAGATCGCCCCGGGACAGAAAAAACATTCAGTACTTC. Translation gives CASRSPRDRKNIQYF. The rearrangement links TRBV28 to TRBJ2-4; 7 nucleotides line up with TRBD1. V was pared by 6 bases and J by 4 bases, with 9 bases of the junction left unmatched. Germline lookup yields CDR1 MDHEN and CDR2 SYDVKM. The CDR3 contains 15 residues. The full variable domain, completed using reference TRBV28 and TRBJ2-4, is DVKVTQSSRYLVKRTGEKVFLECVQDMDHENMFWYRQDPGLGLRLIYFSYDVKMKEKGDIPEGYSVSREKKERFSLILESASTNQTSMYLCASRSPRDRKNIQYFGAGTRLSVL.

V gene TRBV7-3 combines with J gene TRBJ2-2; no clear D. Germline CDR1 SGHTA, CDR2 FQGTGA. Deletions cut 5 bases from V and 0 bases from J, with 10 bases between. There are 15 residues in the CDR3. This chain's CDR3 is CASSPVGPNTGELFF. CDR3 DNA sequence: TGTGCCAGCAGCCCCGTCGGTCCGAACACCGGGGAGCTGTTTTTT.

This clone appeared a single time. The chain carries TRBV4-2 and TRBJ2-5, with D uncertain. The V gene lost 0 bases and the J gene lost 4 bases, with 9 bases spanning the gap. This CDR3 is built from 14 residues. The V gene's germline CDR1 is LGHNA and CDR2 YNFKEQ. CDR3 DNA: TGTGCCAGCAGCCAAGATTCCCGTAGAGAGACCCAGTACTTC. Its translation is CASSQDSRRETQYF.

The CDR3 is CASSHGTGGDQPQHF. The DNA for the CDR3 is TGTGCCAGCAGTCACGGGACAGGAGGGGATCAGCCCCAGCATTTT. This chain joins TRBV27 and TRBJ1-5, with TRBD1 matching over 8 bases. In germline, CDR1 is MNHEY, CDR2 SMNVEV (reference sequence). This CDR3 has 15 residues. Trimming cost V 5 bases and J 5 bases; bases outside gene matches: 8.

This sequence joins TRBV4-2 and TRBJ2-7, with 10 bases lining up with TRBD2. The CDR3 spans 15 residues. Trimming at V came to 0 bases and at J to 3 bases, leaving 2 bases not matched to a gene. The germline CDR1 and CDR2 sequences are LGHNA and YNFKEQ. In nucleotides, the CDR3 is TGTGCCAGCAGCCAAGAAGCGGGGGGGATCTACGAGCAGTACTTC. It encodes CASSQEAGGIYEQYF.